Presented here are 22 T cell receptor beta chains from one specimen sequenced in a study of T cell responses to AZD1222 COVID-19 vaccine. Some clones are missing from TCRdb's copy, which holds only in-frame ones; the method was immunoSEQ multiplex PCR. The sample gives roughly 140,000 clones, 90% to 95% of which show up once; 5% is in the top ten. The sample consisted of peripheral blood, taken on day 0 of AZD1222 vaccination. These TCRs come from an adult in good health.

This chain connects TRBV10-3 to TRBJ2-1; 7 bases are a match to TRBD2. The CDR3 totals 14 residues. Germline V CDR1 and CDR2: ENHRY, SYGVKD. The V gene end was trimmed by 8 bases and the J gene end by 7 bases; junction bases not matched to a gene: 11. The CDR3 reads CAIGGEGLRNEQFF. CDR3 in DNA: TGTGCCATCGGTGGGGAGGGCCTTCGAAATGAGCAGTTCTTC.

This chain joins TRBV6-1 and TRBJ1-4; D remains ambiguous. This CDR3 contains 14 residues. Per the germline V gene, CDR1 is MNHNS and CDR2 is SASEGT. Trimming took 2 bases from V and 8 from J, leaving 12 bases between them. The CDR3 nucleotides are TGTGCCAGCAGTGAAAAAGGGTCGCGAGAAAAACTGTTTTTT. It translates to CASSEKGSREKLFF.

The rearrangement uses TRBV5-6 and TRBJ1-1; D remains ambiguous. V lost 4 bases and J 2 bases, leaving 9 bases between the germline ends. This CDR3 has 13 residues. From germline, CDR1 is SGHDT and CDR2 YYEEEE. The CDR3 here is CASSLQRNTEAFF. CDR3 DNA sequence: TGTGCCAGCAGCCTTCAACGTAACACTGAAGCTTTCTTT.

V usage is TRBV11-2 and J usage is TRBJ1-6; D not certain. Between the trimmed V and J ends, which lost 1 base and 7 bases, there was a span of 11 bases. The CDR3 is 15 residues long. In germline, CDR1 is SGHAT, CDR2 FQNNGV. The chain's CDR3 is CASSLGYEANSPLHF. The CDR3, as DNA: TGTGCCAGCAGCTTAGGGTATGAGGCCAATTCACCCCTCCACTTT.

The CDR3 is CATSKFGQGTYNEQFF. As DNA, the CDR3 is TGTGCCACCAGCAAATTCGGACAGGGCACCTACAATGAGCAGTTCTTC. The chain has TRBV15 and TRBJ2-1; TRBD1 matches 8 bases. The CDR3 covers 16 residues. The V gene's germline CDR1 is LNHNV and CDR2 YYDKDF (reference sequence). Trimming took 4 bases from V and 2 from J; bases not matched to a gene: 7.

This chain uses TRBV6-6 with TRBJ2-7; no reliable D call. V was pared by 7 bases and J by 2 bases, with 18 bases between. This CDR3 contains 15 residues. Germline CDR1 reads MNHNY; CDR2 reads SVGAGI (reference sequence). The CDR3 sequence is CASKGDLGRAYEQYF. The CDR3 DNA follows: TGTGCCAGCAAAGGTGACCTGGGAAGGGCCTACGAGCAGTACTTC.

The rearrangement joins TRBV11-2 to TRBJ1-6; D unresolved. V was trimmed by 8 bases and J by 12 bases, leaving 14 bases between them. The germline V gene encodes CDR1 SGHAT and CDR2 FQNNGV. The CDR3 consists of 12 residues. In nucleotides, the CDR3 is TGTGCCAGCGGTGACGGGCCAGGACCCCTCCACTTT. Translated: CASGDGPGPLHF.

V is TRBV5-3 and J is TRBJ2-7; 9 bases align to TRBD2. TRBV5-3 is an open reading frame, and its role is uncertain. Trimming took 2 bases from V and 1 from J; bases not matched to a gene: 19. The CDR3 has 20 residues. DNA of the CDR3: TGTGCCAGAAGCTTAAGGGTCGTGGGGCTAGCGGGACGCAAATCCTACGAGCAGTACTTC. It encodes CARSLRVVGLAGRKSYEQYF.

The rearrangement joins TRBV29-1 to TRBJ2-3, with 8 bases lining up with TRBD1. V dropped 1 base and J dropped 6; count of bases not matched to a gene: 6. The CDR3 has 14 residues. The germline gives CDR1 SQVTM, CDR2 ANQGSEA. CDR3 nucleotides: TGCAGCGTTGAAGGGGGGGCAGGGGGCGATACGCAGTATTTT. Protein product: CSVEGGAGGDTQYF.

The table lists this clone with a few counts. This rearrangement joins TRBV28 to TRBJ1-5, with 8 bases identical to TRBD1. The CDR3 loop spans 13 amino acids. Germline lookup yields CDR1 MDHEN and CDR2 SYDVKM. With V trimmed by 5 bases and J by 7 bases, 4 bases remained unmatched. The CDR3 nucleotides read TGTGCCAGCAGTGGACAGGGACGCCAGCCCCAGCATTTT. Translated, it gives CASSGQGRQPQHF.

This chain uses TRBV5-4 with TRBJ1-6, with D unclear. Per the germline V gene, CDR1 is SGHNT and CDR2 is YYREEE (reference sequence). This CDR3 contains 19 residues. V gave up 0 bases and J gave up 0 bases, with 16 bases separating them. The CDR3 protein is CASSLDLGRLSSYNSPLHF. CDR3 coding DNA: TGTGCCAGCAGCTTGGATCTCGGCAGGCTGAGCTCCTATAATTCACCCCTCCACTTT.

The sample holds a few counts of this clone. The gene calls are TRBV9 and TRBJ1-2, with 10 positions matching TRBD1. The CDR3 has 17 residues. The J segment lost 2 bases and the V segment lost 1 base, leaving 8 bases of the junction unmatched. Germline values: CDR1 SGDLS, CDR2 YYNGEE. The CDR3 DNA reads TGTGCCAGCAGCGTATTAGGAGGGACAGGGGAGAACTATGGCTACACCTTC. Translation: CASSVLGGTGENYGYTF.

This chain joins TRBV23-1 and TRBJ2-3; D might be TRBD2 (6 bases). TRBV23-1 is an ORF for which the function is uncertain. The CDR3 loop spans 18 amino acids. V was shortened by 6 bases and J by 5 bases, with 27 bases between the two germline ends. The CDR3 loop is CASRTPIRLASGEDTQYF. The CDR3 coding sequence is TGCGCCAGCAGAACTCCGATCCGTCTAGCGTCAGGTGAAGATACGCAGTATTTT.

This chain uses TRBV30 with TRBJ2-7; the match to TRBD2 covers 8 bases. J was trimmed by 3 bases and V by 3 bases; bases with no gene match: 10. This CDR3 comprises 15 residues. The germline CDR1 and CDR2 sequences are GTSNPN and SVGIG (reference sequence). Written as DNA, the CDR3 is TGTGCCTGGAGAAGAAGCGGGGGCCGAGGCTACGAGCAGTACTTC. It translates to CAWRRSGGRGYEQYF.

The V gene is TRBV28, the J gene TRBJ2-7, with 8 bases fitting TRBD1. CDR1 is MDHEN and CDR2 is SYDVKM in the germline V gene. The junction had 10 bases not matched to a gene; V was cut back by 5 bases and J by 7 bases. The CDR3 sequence is 14 residues long. CDR3 protein: CASSEAQGAREQYF. CDR3 nucleotides: TGTGCCAGCAGTGAGGCCCAGGGGGCGCGGGAGCAGTACTTC.

This clone appeared a few times. The rearrangement joins TRBV19 to TRBJ2-2, with D possibly being TRBD1 or TRBD2 (5 bases each). The germline V and J ends were trimmed by 10 bases and 4 bases, with 13 bases remaining between them. The CDR3 runs 13 residues. The germline V gene encodes CDR1 LNHDA and CDR2 SQIVND (reference sequence). The CDR3 nucleotides read TGTGCCACGAGCGGTAGGGGCACCGGGGAGCTGTTTTTT. It yields the protein CATSGRGTGELFF.

The chain recombines TRBV28 with TRBJ2-1; a weak D match, TRBD2 (5 bases). This CDR3 has 14 residues. The germline V and J ends were trimmed by 5 bases and 8 bases, with 16 bases remaining between them. Germline values: CDR1 MDHEN, CDR2 SYDVKM. The CDR3 loop is CASSPLAGEHEQFF. For the CDR3, the DNA is TGTGCCAGCAGTCCCTTGGCGGGTGAGCATGAGCAGTTCTTC.

This clone was detected a few times. The chain combines TRBV6-5 with TRBJ2-7; D tentatively fits TRBD1 or TRBD2 (5 bases each). The V and J ends lost 7 bases and 2 bases respectively, with 15 bases between them. Germline V gene sequence: CDR1 MNHEY, CDR2 SVGAGI. The CDR3 sequence is 14 residues long. CDR3 bases: TGTGCCAGCATCCCCTCGCAGGGACCCTACGAGCAGTACTTC. Translated, it gives CASIPSQGPYEQYF.

The chain employs TRBV5-1 and TRBJ2-1; no firm D call. With 3 bases removed from V and 6 bases from J, the gap between germline ends came to 7 bases. The CDR3 runs 12 residues. CDR1 is SGHRS, CDR2 YFSETQ, per germline. CDR3 protein: CASSSYSNEQFF. CDR3 coding DNA: TGCGCCAGCAGCTCCTATAGCAATGAGCAGTTCTTC.

V usage is TRBV6-5 and J usage is TRBJ1-1; D is perhaps TRBD1 (5 bases). The CDR3 has 12 amino acids. V lost 6 bases and J 5 bases, leaving 10 bases between the germline ends. Germline assignment: CDR1 MNHEY and CDR2 SVGAGI. As DNA, the CDR3 is TGTGCCAGCAGCCCCAGGGTTACTGAAGCTTTCTTT. Protein product: CASSPRVTEAFF.

The chain links TRBV4-2 to TRBJ1-4; D call uncertain. The CDR3 is made up of 14 amino acids. Trimming left V 3 bases short and J 5 bases short, with 10 bases between. In germline, CDR1 is LGHNA, CDR2 YNFKEQ. The CDR3 loop reads CASSQDYKNEKLFF. In DNA, the CDR3 is TGTGCCAGCAGCCAGGATTACAAGAATGAAAAACTGTTTTTT.

CDR3 coding DNA: TGTGCCAGCAGCCACGGAACTAGCGGGAGGGCCCCTGAGCAGTTCTTC. This sequence encodes CASSHGTSGRAPEQFF. This sequence joins TRBV4-2 and TRBJ2-1; 13 bases map to TRBD2. Germline CDR1 LGHNA, CDR2 YNFKEQ. The CDR3 is 16 residues long. J gave up 9 bases and V 3 bases, and 8 bases lay outside the gene matches.